Listed below are T cell receptor beta chains from one sample, sequenced in a study of spatial heterogeneity in lung cancer. TCRdb reanalysed the 5' RACE reads using MiXCR and keeps one entry per CDR3 protein. The sample contains about 120,000 distinct CDR3 sequences, roughly an eighth of which appear only once. The input for sequencing was PBMCs, taken at follow-up. The receptors come from a male donor with early-stage non-small cell lung cancer. CDR3s leave out the opening cysteine and the closing phenylalanine or tryptophan.

v_gene: TRBV10-3; j_gene: TRBJ2-5; CDR3aa: AISDSRAQETQY
v_gene: TRBV6-2/TRBV6-3; j_gene: TRBJ2-3; CDR3aa: ASRGYRVGKDTQY
v_gene: TRBV6-2/TRBV6-3; j_gene: TRBJ1-1; CDR3aa: ASYPRDRGTEAF
v_gene: TRBV7-2; j_gene: TRBJ2-5; CDR3aa: ASSSRGEQETQY
v_gene: TRBV3-1; j_gene: TRBJ2-1; CDR3aa: ASSQDRGIAGVNEQF
v_gene: TRBV10-3; j_gene: TRBJ1-1; CDR3aa: AIRLDRDTEAF
v_gene: TRBV28; j_gene: TRBJ1-5; CDR3aa: ASSQNRGYGNQPQH
v_gene: TRBV7-2; j_gene: TRBJ1-1; CDR3aa: ASSQDRVDTEAF
v_gene: TRBV6-5; j_gene: TRBJ2-1; CDR3aa: ASSYSWANEQF
v_gene: TRBV7-9; j_gene: TRBJ1-1; CDR3aa: ASSYDRMNTEAF
v_gene: TRBV29-1; j_gene: TRBJ2-4; CDR3aa: SVGQGGSKNIQY
v_gene: TRBV7-2; j_gene: TRBJ2-5; CDR3aa: ASSLGGTSGVQETQY
v_gene: TRBV9; j_gene: TRBJ1-4; CDR3aa: ASSVDATNEKLF
v_gene: TRBV19; j_gene: TRBJ2-3; CDR3aa: ASSERDSYTDTQY
v_gene: TRBV4-2; j_gene: TRBJ1-1; CDR3aa: ASSPQEGHEAF
v_gene: TRBV12-3/TRBV12-4; j_gene: TRBJ1-6; CDR3aa: ASSLRSEINSPLH
v_gene: TRBV12-3/TRBV12-4; j_gene: TRBJ1-4; CDR3aa: ASSPTGPNEKLF
v_gene: TRBV7-2; j_gene: TRBJ2-5; CDR3aa: ASSLAERSETQY
v_gene: TRBV9; j_gene: TRBJ1-2; CDR3aa: ASSAAGRYGYT
v_gene: TRBV10-3; j_gene: TRBJ2-1; CDR3aa: AIREDNEQF
v_gene: TRBV28; j_gene: TRBJ1-6; CDR3aa: ASSLGQGLQGRSPLH
v_gene: TRBV19; j_gene: TRBJ1-5; CDR3aa: ASSLGPGREFGQPQH
v_gene: TRBV28; j_gene: TRBJ1-3; CDR3aa: ASTPPTNSGNTIY
v_gene: TRBV20-1; j_gene: TRBJ2-1; CDR3aa: SATPGGNEQF
v_gene: TRBV24-1; j_gene: TRBJ2-3; CDR3aa: ATSDSAETSTDTQY
v_gene: TRBV7-8; j_gene: TRBJ2-3; CDR3aa: ASSLMGWIY
v_gene: TRBV6-5; j_gene: TRBJ1-1; CDR3aa: ASSQRQLNTEAF
v_gene: TRBV2; j_gene: TRBJ1-2; CDR3aa: ASSEYGGGDGYT
v_gene: TRBV20-1; j_gene: TRBJ2-1; CDR3aa: SAPGLAGINEQF
v_gene: TRBV4-3; j_gene: TRBJ2-4; CDR3aa: ASSQEGDRVQD
v_gene: TRBV5-6; j_gene: TRBJ2-5; CDR3aa: ASSLRQGQVRETQY
v_gene: TRBV20-1; j_gene: TRBJ1-1; CDR3aa: SVKSGVNTEAF
v_gene: TRBV28; j_gene: TRBJ1-2; CDR3aa: ASSFFNGYT
v_gene: TRBV7-2; j_gene: TRBJ2-1; CDR3aa: ASSLYAGGPYNEQF
v_gene: TRBV7-2; j_gene: TRBJ1-1; CDR3aa: ASSFQPGLKAEAF
v_gene: TRBV25-1; j_gene: TRBJ1-1; CDR3aa: ASSVFGGTEAF
v_gene: TRBV4-2; j_gene: TRBJ2-3; CDR3aa: ASSQELAGAGTDTQY
v_gene: TRBV29-1; j_gene: TRBJ2-3; CDR3aa: SVEGIRGISTDTQY
v_gene: TRBV27; j_gene: TRBJ1-6; CDR3aa: ASSLLGQGVRSPLH
v_gene: TRBV20-1; j_gene: TRBJ1-6; CDR3aa: SAPGRGYNSPLH
v_gene: TRBV15; j_gene: TRBJ1-5; CDR3aa: ATSSRIPTGSPNQPQH
v_gene: TRBV21-1; j_gene: TRBJ2-1; CDR3aa: ASSKNPQGNYNEQF
v_gene: TRBV5-5; j_gene: TRBJ1-1; CDR3aa: ASSLLHTQATEAF